The 15 T cell receptor beta chains presented below share a single source sample, sequenced in a study of control samples from healthy donors and cancer patients. Libraries were prepared by immunoSEQ multiplex PCR; TCRdb keeps only in-frame clonotypes and omits some of them. The top ten hold approximately 1.5% of the sample, which has 200,000 or so clones, over 90% seen once. Sequenced: blood. The receptors shown here come from a man aged 45 to 65 in good health.

This chain uses TRBV19 with TRBJ2-3; no definite D call. The CDR3 sequence is 13 residues long. Trimming shortened V by 8 bases and J by 0 bases, and 9 bases separated the two germline ends. Germline V CDR1 and CDR2: LNHDA, SQIVND (reference sequence). The CDR3 bases are TGTGCCAGTCACCTCGCTAGCACAGATACGCAGTATTTT. As protein: CASHLASTDTQYF.

The gene calls are TRBV6-5 and TRBJ1-3; D is ambiguous. V was trimmed by 7 bases and J by 2 bases, leaving 9 bases between them. Germline V lookup: CDR1 MNHEY, CDR2 SVGAGI. This CDR3 contains 13 residues. The CDR3 DNA is TGTGCCAGCATCAAATATCCTGGAAACACCATATATTTT. This codes for CASIKYPGNTIYF.

The chain carries TRBV7-9 and TRBJ1-1; 7 bases agree with TRBD1. The ends lost 1 base at V and 8 bases at J; junction bases unmatched: 10. This CDR3 comprises 15 residues. Germline-derived CDR1 and CDR2 are SEHNR and FQNEAQ (reference sequence). The CDR3 protein is CASSLERTGGVEAFF. The CDR3 DNA reads as TGTGCCAGCAGCTTAGAGAGGACAGGAGGGGTCGAAGCTTTCTTT.

The J gene is TRBJ2-2, the V gene TRBV7-3, with 7 bases matching TRBD2. The CDR3 loop spans 16 amino acids. CDR1 is SGHTA, CDR2 FQGTGA, per germline. Germline trimming cut 5 bases from V and 3 bases from J; bases unmatched to any gene: 9. The CDR3 DNA is TGTGCCAGCAGCCCCTGGACTAGGTCCCACACCGGGGAGCTGTTTTTT. It translates to CASSPWTRSHTGELFF.

Written as DNA, the CDR3 is TGTGCCAGCGGGCCAGGCTATACCTATGGCTACACCTTC. Translation: CASGPGYTYGYTF. V is TRBV6-5 and J is TRBJ1-2; no reliable D call. The CDR3 contains 13 residues. V was clipped by 8 bases and J by 4 bases, with 14 bases between them. CDR1 and CDR2 from the germline V gene are MNHEY and SVGAGI.

This chain joins TRBV7-2 and TRBJ2-7; 13 nucleotides line up with TRBD2. The CDR3 consists of 15 residues. Losses at the gene ends were 1 base for V and 3 bases for J; bases not matched to a gene: 0. Germline V gives CDR1 SGHTA, CDR2 FQGNSA. The CDR3: CASSLGTSGSYEQYF. The CDR3 DNA reads TGTGCCAGCAGCTTAGGGACTAGCGGGAGCTACGAGCAGTACTTC.

The rearrangement links TRBV28 to TRBJ2-7, with 10 nucleotides matching TRBD2. The CDR3 contains 18 residues. From germline, CDR1 is MDHEN and CDR2 SYDVKM. Germline trimming cut 6 bases from V and 4 bases from J; bases unmatched to any gene: 18. CDR3 bases: TGTGCCAGCAGCAAACTTCGACATCTAGCGGGGGATCGGTACGAGCAGTACTTC. Translated: CASSKLRHLAGDRYEQYF.

The V and J genes are TRBV3-1 (or the pseudogene TRBV3-2) and TRBJ1-2; maybe TRBD1 (5 bases). In germline, CDR1 is LGHDT, CDR2 YNNKEL (reference sequence). Trimming shortened V by 7 bases and J by 1 base, and 7 bases separated the two germline ends. This CDR3 spans 12 amino acids. The CDR3 coding sequence is TGTGCCAGCAATAGGGGTAACTATGGCTACACCTTC. It yields the protein CASNRGNYGYTF.

The chain links TRBV14 to TRBJ2-5; D unresolved. Germline V gene lookup returns CDR1 SGHDN and CDR2 FVKESK. V was shortened by 4 bases and J by 7 bases, with 16 bases between the two germline ends. CDR3 length: 14 residues. The CDR3 DNA sequence: TGTGCCAGCAGCCCCATTAGGCCTTTCGGGACCCAGTACTTC. It encodes CASSPIRPFGTQYF. The whole variable domain, filled in from reference TRBV14 and TRBJ2-5, reads EAGVTQFPSHSVIEKGQTVTLRCDPISGHDNLYWYRRVMGKEIKFLLHFVKESKQDESGMPNNRFLAERTGGTYSTLKVQPAELEDSGVYFCASSPIRPFGTQYFGPGTRLLVL.

The chain links TRBV18 to TRBJ1-1; D is undetermined. The V gene lost 6 bases and the J gene lost 5 bases, with 13 bases spanning the gap. The germline gives CDR1 KGHSH, CDR2 LQKENI. This CDR3 has 13 residues. DNA for the CDR3: TGTGCCAGCTCCCACCCACAAGGGACTGAAGCTTTCTTT. Its protein product is CASSHPQGTEAFF.

The rearrangement joins TRBV6-5 to TRBJ2-7, with D unclear. Trimming shortened V by 6 bases and J by 2 bases, and 11 bases separated the two germline ends. Germline lookup yields CDR1 MNHEY and CDR2 SVGAGI. The CDR3 is made up of 13 amino acids. The CDR3 sequence is CASSAGPTYEQYV. The CDR3 DNA reads TGTGCCAGCAGCGCCGGGCCTACCTACGAGCAGTACGTC.

The genes are TRBV18 and TRBJ2-1; TRBD1 might be the D (6 bases). Trimming pared 3 bases from V and 0 bases from J, leaving 18 bases between. The V gene's germline CDR1 is KGHSH and CDR2 LQKENI. The CDR3 extends over 18 amino acids. CDR3 amino acids: CASSPKRRQVSSYNEQFF. The CDR3 nucleotides read TGTGCCAGCTCACCCAAACGCAGACAGGTCAGCTCCTACAATGAGCAGTTCTTC.

The rearrangement joins TRBV27 to TRBJ2-7; 8 positions agree with TRBD1. CDR3 length equals 13 residues. Unmatched junction bases numbered 5, after V lost 10 bases and J lost 0 bases. Germline CDR1 is MNHEY and CDR2 is SMNVEV (reference sequence). CDR3 amino acids: CATRDRSSYEQYF. The CDR3, as DNA: TGTGCCACCAGGGACAGGAGCTCCTACGAGCAGTACTTC.

The V call is TRBV9, the J call TRBJ1-6; a weak D match, TRBD1 (5 bases). With 3 bases removed from V and 0 bases from J, the gap between germline ends came to 19 bases. CDR1 and CDR2 (germline): SGDLS, YYNGEE. This CDR3 region has 19 residues. CDR3: CASSGRDPTLSSYNSPLHF. The CDR3 nucleotides read TGTGCCAGCAGCGGCCGGGACCCAACATTGAGCTCCTATAATTCACCCCTCCACTTT.

The chain couples TRBV6-5 to TRBJ2-7, with 9 positions matching TRBD1. The CDR3 runs 15 residues. Germline CDR1 is MNHEY and CDR2 is SVGAGI. The junction had 11 bases not matched to a gene; V was cut back by 6 bases and J by 5 bases. CDR3 sequence: CASRRTGVPAHEQYV. The CDR3 DNA reads TGTGCCAGCAGAAGGACAGGGGTTCCCGCCCACGAGCAGTACGTC.